This TCR beta chain was profiled in a study of graft-versus-host responses after intestinal transplantation. Study at large: Multivisceral, liver-intestinal, or isolated intestinal transplants were performed in recipients.

Sorting was performed after the reaction on proliferating CFSE-low CD3+CD4+ and CD3+CD8+ responders. This clone is termed medium-sized. Study-wide findings and caveats: Patients with graft-donor T cell macrochimerism had high graft-versus-host to host-versus-graft clonal ratios in allografts.

V was trimmed by 3 bases and J by 3 bases, leaving 9 bases between them. CDR3 length: 13 amino acids. Per the germline V gene, CDR1 is SGHNT and CDR2 is YYREEE (reference sequence). Clones were sequenced by immunoSEQ multiplex PCR, and TCRdb holds only the in-frame ones, with some missing. The sample has 6,000 to 8,500 clones, roughly 29% seen once; the top ten hold 3% to 4.5%. The TCR comes from a human patient who was an organ donor for intestinal transplantation. The sequencing used alloreactive CD4+ T cells from a mixed lymphocyte reaction culture, collected before transplantation. Subset meaning: CFSE-low proliferating T cells sorted from roughly six-day pre-transplant mixed lymphocyte reaction (GvH or HvG direction). The chain joins TRBV5-4 to TRBJ1-2; D call uncertain. The CDR3 coding sequence is TGTGCCAGCAGCTCCAGGAATGACTATGGCTACACCTTC. It codes for CASSSRNDYGYTF.